Presented here are 13 T cell receptor beta chains from one specimen sequenced in a study of blood T cell repertoires in COVID-19. Some clones are missing from TCRdb's copy, which holds only in-frame ones; the method was immunoSEQ multiplex PCR. This sample yields approximately 50,000 clones, of which about 83% are seen a single time; 5.5% to 7.5% belongs to the top ten. The sequenced sample consisted of peripheral blood. The receptors originated from a man between 65 and 85 years old with active COVID-19.

This clone is a singleton in its sample. The rearrangement links TRBV30 to TRBJ2-4; D is perhaps TRBD1 (5 bases). This CDR3 contains 14 residues. CDR1 and CDR2 from the germline V gene are GTSNPN and SVGIG (reference sequence). V gave up 4 bases and J gave up 2 bases, with 12 bases separating them. Here the CDR3 DNA reads TGTGCCTGGACCGTGACAGCGTCCAAAAACATTCAGTACTTC. This encodes CAWTVTASKNIQYF.

This clone was counted a few times. This chain joins TRBV5-6 and TRBJ2-5; the match to TRBD1 covers 8 bases. The junction had 8 bases not matched to a gene; V was cut back by 5 bases and J by 5 bases. The CDR3 contains 14 residues. Germline V gene lookup returns CDR1 SGHDT and CDR2 YYEEEE. CDR3 DNA: TGTGCCAGCAGGCCCCAGGGGGCGGAGGAGACCCAGTACTTC. Amino acids: CASRPQGAEETQYF.

The chain combines TRBV20-1 with TRBJ1-2, with 7 bases matching TRBD1. The CDR3 has 11 amino acids. The V segment lost 6 bases and the J segment 6 bases; nucleotides outside the gene matches: 4. Germline CDR1 and CDR2: DFQATT and SNEGSKA (reference sequence). This CDR3 reads CSATGDHGYTF. The CDR3 region has the DNA TGCAGTGCAACAGGGGACCATGGCTACACCTTC.

The chain carries TRBV9 and TRBJ2-6; 9 bases fit TRBD1. V lost 5 bases and J lost 2; bases outside the gene matches: 11. Looked up from germline, CDR1 is SGDLS and CDR2 is YYNGEE. This CDR3 comprises 18 residues. The CDR3 nucleotides are TGTGCCAGCAGGGGAGTGGGGACAGGGACTCCTGGGGCCAACGTCCTGACTTTC. Translated: CASRGVGTGTPGANVLTF.

This clone was recorded a few times. The J gene is TRBJ2-5, the V gene TRBV24-1; the D gene is possibly TRBD1 (6 bases). The CDR3 runs to 14 residues. Germline values: CDR1 KGHDR, CDR2 SFDVKD. Trimming removed 3 bases from V and 2 bases from J, with 9 bases in between. Here the CDR3 reads CATSDPGTQETQYF. The CDR3 DNA sequence: TGTGCCACCAGTGATCCCGGGACACAAGAGACCCAGTACTTC.

The rearrangement uses TRBV4-3 and TRBJ1-1; the D gene is possibly TRBD1 (5 bases). Trimming removed 5 bases at V and 2 bases at J, with 15 bases between. CDR1 and CDR2 (germline): LGHNA, YSLEER. The CDR3 is 15 amino acids. The DNA of the CDR3 is TGCGCCAGCAGCGCCACACCCCAGGGAAACACTGAAGCTTTCTTT. Protein sequence: CASSATPQGNTEAFF.

The rearrangement joins TRBV19 to TRBJ2-6; D unclear. The length of the CDR3 is 16 residues. CDR1 and CDR2 from the germline V gene are LNHDA and SQIVND (reference sequence). Deletions cut 2 bases from V and 0 bases from J, with 8 bases between. CDR3 nucleotide sequence: TGTGCCAGTAGTATAACAGAACTCTCTGGGGCCAACGTCCTGACTTTC. Its translation is CASSITELSGANVLTF.

The genes are TRBV12-3 or TRBV12-4 and TRBJ1-2, with D maybe TRBD1 (5 bases). This CDR3 contains 13 residues. Trimming took off 5 bases at V and 7 bases at J, with 14 bases between the two ends. The CDR3 coding sequence is TGTGCCAGCAGTCCAAACTCAGGGCGTGGCTACACCTTC. Its protein product is CASSPNSGRGYTF.

CDR3 sequence reads: CASSPPNRGGNIQYF. DNA for the CDR3: TGTGCCAGCTCACCACCGAACAGGGGAGGAAACATTCAGTACTTC. The chain links TRBV18 to TRBJ2-4; weak D call: TRBD1 (7 bases). Germline CDR1 and CDR2: KGHSH and LQKENI. V was pared by 0 bases and J by 6 bases, with 12 bases between. CDR3 size: 15 residues.

V is TRBV10-3 and J is TRBJ2-1, with 8 bases fitting TRBD2. The CDR3 consists of 15 residues. V dropped 4 bases and J dropped 2; count of bases not matched to a gene: 4. Germline CDR1 and CDR2: ENHRY and SYGVKD. For the CDR3, the DNA is TGTGCCATCAGTGCCCCGGGGGGGGCCTACAATGAGCAGTTCTTC. It codes for CAISAPGGAYNEQFF.

J is TRBJ1-4 and V is TRBV3-1 (or the pseudogene TRBV3-2); 7 positions match TRBD1. Trimming at V came to 4 bases and at J to 5 bases, leaving 7 bases not matched to a gene. Germline V CDR1 and CDR2: LGHDT, YNNKEL (reference sequence). The CDR3 runs to 15 residues. This CDR3 is CASSPTRGMNEKLFF. CDR3 DNA: TGTGCCAGCAGCCCGACCAGGGGGATGAATGAAAAACTGTTTTTT.

This chain connects TRBV6-5 to TRBJ1-3; D call uncertain. This CDR3 contains 13 residues. The germline V and J ends were trimmed by 7 bases and 4 bases, with 11 bases remaining between them. Germline CDR1 MNHEY, CDR2 SVGAGI. The CDR3 region is CASIPRGGNTIYF. Here the CDR3 DNA reads TGTGCCAGCATCCCACGCGGGGGAAACACCATATATTTT.

This clone was counted once. This chain connects TRBV6-2 or TRBV6-3 to TRBJ2-7; 11 bases line up with TRBD1. The CDR3 sequence is 14 residues long. V trimming: 4 bases; J trimming: 3 bases; junction bases outside the gene matches: 2. Germline-derived CDR1 and CDR2 are MNHEY and SVGEGT. As DNA, the CDR3 is TGTGCCAGCAGTTTGGGACAGGGGGACTACGAGCAGTACTTC. This sequence encodes CASSLGQGDYEQYF.